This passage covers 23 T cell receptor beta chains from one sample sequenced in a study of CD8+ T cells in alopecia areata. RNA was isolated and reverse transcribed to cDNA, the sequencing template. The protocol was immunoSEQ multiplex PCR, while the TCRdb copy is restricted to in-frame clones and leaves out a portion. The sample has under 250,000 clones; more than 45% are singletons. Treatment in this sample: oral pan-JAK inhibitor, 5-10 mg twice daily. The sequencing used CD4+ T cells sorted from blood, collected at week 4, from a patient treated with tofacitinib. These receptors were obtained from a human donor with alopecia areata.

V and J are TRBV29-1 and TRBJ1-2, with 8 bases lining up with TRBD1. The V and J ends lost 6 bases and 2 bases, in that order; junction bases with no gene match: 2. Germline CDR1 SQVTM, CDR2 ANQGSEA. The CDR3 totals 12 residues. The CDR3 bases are TGCAGCGTGAACAGGGGGAACTATGGCTACACCTTC. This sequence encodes CSVNRGNYGYTF.

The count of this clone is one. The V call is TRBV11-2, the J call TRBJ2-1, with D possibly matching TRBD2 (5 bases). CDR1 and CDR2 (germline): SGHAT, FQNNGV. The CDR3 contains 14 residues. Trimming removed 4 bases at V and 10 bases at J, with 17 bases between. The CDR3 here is CASSSSRTLHEQFF. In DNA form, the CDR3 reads TGTGCCAGCAGCTCTAGCCGGACCCTTCACGAGCAGTTCTTC. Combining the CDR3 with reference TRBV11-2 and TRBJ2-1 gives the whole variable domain EAGVAQSPRYKIIEKRQSVAFWCNPISGHATLYWYQQILGQGPKLLIQFQNNGVVDDSQLPKDRFSAERLKGVDSTLKIQPAKLEDSAVYLCASSSSRTLHEQFFGPGTRLTVL.

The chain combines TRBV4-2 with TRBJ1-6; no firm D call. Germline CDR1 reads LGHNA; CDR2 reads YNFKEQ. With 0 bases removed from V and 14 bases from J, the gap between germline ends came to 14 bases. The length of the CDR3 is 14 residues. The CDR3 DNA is TGTGCCAGCAGCCAAGACGCCGGAGTCGGGGCCCTCCACTTT. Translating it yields CASSQDAGVGALHF.

The CDR3 DNA is TGTGCCAGCAGCGCCCGGGACAGGGGCGTCCGGTACGAGCAGTACTTC. Translated, it gives CASSARDRGVRYEQYF. The V gene is TRBV9, the J gene TRBJ2-7; 10 bases are shared with TRBD1. Germline CDR1 and CDR2: SGDLS and YYNGEE. The CDR3 totals 16 residues. With V trimmed by 3 bases and J by 4 bases, 10 bases remained unmatched.

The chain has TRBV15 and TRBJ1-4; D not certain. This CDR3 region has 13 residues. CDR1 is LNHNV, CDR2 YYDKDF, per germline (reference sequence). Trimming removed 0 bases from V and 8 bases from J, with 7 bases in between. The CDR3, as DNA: TGTGCCACCAGCAGAGATCAGGAGGAAAAACTGTTTTTT. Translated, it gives CATSRDQEEKLFF. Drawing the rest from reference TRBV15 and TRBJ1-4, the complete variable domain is DAMVIQNPRYQVTQFGKPVTLSCSQTLNHNVMYWYQQKSSQAPKLLFHYYDKDFNNEADTPDNFQSRRPNTSFCFLDIRSPGLGDTAMYLCATSRDQEEKLFFGSGTQLSVL.

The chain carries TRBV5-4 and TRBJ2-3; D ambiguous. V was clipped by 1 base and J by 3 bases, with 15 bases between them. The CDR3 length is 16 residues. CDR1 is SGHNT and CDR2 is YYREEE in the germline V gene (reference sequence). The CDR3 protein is CASSLIRGKNTDTQYF. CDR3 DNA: TGTGCCAGCAGCTTGATTCGCGGCAAGAATACAGATACGCAGTATTTT.

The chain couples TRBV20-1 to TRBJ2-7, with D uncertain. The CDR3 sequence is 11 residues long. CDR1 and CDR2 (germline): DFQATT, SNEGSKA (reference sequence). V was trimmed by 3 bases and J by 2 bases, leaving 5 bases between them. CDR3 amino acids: CSASGPYEQYF. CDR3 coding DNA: TGCAGTGCTAGTGGTCCCTACGAGCAGTACTTC.

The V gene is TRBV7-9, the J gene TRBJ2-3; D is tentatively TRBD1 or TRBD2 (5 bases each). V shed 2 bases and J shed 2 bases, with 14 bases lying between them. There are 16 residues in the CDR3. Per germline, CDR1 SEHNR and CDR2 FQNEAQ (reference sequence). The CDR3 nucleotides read TGTGCCAGCAGCTTAATGGGGACGTCCCCCACAGATACGCAGTATTTT. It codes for CASSLMGTSPTDTQYF.

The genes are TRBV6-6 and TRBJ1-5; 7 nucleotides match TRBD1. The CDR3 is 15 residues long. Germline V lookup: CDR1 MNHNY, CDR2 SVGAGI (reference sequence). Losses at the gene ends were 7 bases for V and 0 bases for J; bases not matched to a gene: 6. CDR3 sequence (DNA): TGTGCCAGCATTATTGGACAGGATAGCAATCAGCCCCAGCATTTT. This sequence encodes CASIIGQDSNQPQHF.

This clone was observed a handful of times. CDR3 sequence: CASTRQDDYEQYF. The CDR3 DNA sequence: TGTGCCAGCACCCGACAGGATGACTACGAGCAGTACTTC. The chain couples TRBV7-9 to TRBJ2-7; perhaps TRBD1 as D (6 bases). V gave up 7 bases and J gave up 3 bases, with 13 bases separating them. Germline values: CDR1 SEHNR, CDR2 FQNEAQ (reference sequence). This CDR3 is built from 13 residues.

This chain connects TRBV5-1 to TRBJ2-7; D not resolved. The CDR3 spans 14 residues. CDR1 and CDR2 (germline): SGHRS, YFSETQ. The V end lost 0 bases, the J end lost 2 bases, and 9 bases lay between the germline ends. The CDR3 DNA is TGCGCCAGCAGCTTGGGGGCCCCTACCTACGAGCAGTACTTC. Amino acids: CASSLGAPTYEQYF.

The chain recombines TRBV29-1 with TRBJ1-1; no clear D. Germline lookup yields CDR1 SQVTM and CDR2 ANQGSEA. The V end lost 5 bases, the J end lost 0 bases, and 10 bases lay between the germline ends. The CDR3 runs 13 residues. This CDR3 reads CSVSNRLNTEAFF. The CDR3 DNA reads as TGCAGCGTTTCAAACAGATTGAACACTGAAGCTTTCTTT. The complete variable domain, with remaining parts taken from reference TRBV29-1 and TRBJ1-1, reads SAVISQKPSRDICQRGTSLTIQCQVDSQVTMMFWYRQQPGQSLTLIATANQGSEATYESGFVIDKFPISRPNLTFSTLTVSNMSPEDSSIYLCSVSNRLNTEAFFGQGTRLTVV.

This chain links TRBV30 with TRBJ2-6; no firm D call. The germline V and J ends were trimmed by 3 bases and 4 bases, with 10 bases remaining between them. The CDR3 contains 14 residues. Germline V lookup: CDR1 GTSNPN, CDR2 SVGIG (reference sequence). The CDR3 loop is CAWRVGFGANVLTF. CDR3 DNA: TGTGCCTGGAGGGTCGGGTTCGGGGCCAACGTCCTGACTTTC. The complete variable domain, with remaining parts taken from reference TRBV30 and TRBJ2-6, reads SQTIHQWPATLVQPVGSPLSLECTVEGTSNPNLYWYRQAAGRGLQLLFYSVGIGQISSEVPQNLSASRPQDRQFILSSKKLLLSDSGFYLCAWRVGFGANVLTFGAGSRLTVL.

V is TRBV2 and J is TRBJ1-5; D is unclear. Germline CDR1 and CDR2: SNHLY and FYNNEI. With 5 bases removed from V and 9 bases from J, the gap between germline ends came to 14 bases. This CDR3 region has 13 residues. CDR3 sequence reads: CASSTGPDWPQHF. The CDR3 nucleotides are TGTGCCAGCAGTACTGGGCCGGATTGGCCCCAGCATTTT.

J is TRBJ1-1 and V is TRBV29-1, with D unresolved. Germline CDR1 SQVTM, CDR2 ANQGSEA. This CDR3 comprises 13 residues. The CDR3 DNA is TGCAGAGCCGAGGGTGGGCGGGACACTGAAGCTTTCTTT. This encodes CRAEGGRDTEAFF.

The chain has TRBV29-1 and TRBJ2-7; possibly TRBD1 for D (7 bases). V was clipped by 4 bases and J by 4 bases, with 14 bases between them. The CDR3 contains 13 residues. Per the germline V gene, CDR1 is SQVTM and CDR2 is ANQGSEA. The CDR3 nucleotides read TGCAGCGTTGCCCCGACAGGGAGGTACGAGCAGTACTTC. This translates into CSVAPTGRYEQYF.

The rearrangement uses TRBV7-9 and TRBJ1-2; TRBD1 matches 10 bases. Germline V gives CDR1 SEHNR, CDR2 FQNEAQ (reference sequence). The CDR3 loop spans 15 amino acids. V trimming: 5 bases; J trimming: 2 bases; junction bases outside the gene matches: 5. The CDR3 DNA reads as TGTGCCAGCAGCGGGACAGGGGTATCGAACTATGGCTACACCTTC. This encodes CASSGTGVSNYGYTF.

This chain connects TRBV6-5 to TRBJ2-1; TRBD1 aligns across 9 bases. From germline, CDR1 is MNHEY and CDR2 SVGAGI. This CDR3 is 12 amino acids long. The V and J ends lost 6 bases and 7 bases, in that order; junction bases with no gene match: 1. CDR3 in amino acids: CASRGTGNEQFF. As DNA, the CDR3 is TGTGCCAGCAGGGGGACAGGGAATGAGCAGTTCTTC.

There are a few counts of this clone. In nucleotides, the CDR3 is TGCGCCAGCAGCCAAGAGCACAGGGGAGACTATGGCTACACCTTC. Its protein is CASSQEHRGDYGYTF. The chain links TRBV4-3 to TRBJ1-2; TRBD1 agrees at 7 bases. The CDR3 totals 15 residues. Germline values: CDR1 LGHNA, CDR2 YSLEER. V shed 0 bases, J shed 3 bases, and the junction held 4 bases outside the gene matches.

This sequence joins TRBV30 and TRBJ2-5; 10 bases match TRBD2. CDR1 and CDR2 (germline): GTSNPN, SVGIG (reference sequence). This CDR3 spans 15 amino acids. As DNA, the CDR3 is TGTGCTCGGGGGCTAGCGGGGGCCGTCCAAGAGACCCAGTACTTC. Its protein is CARGLAGAVQETQYF. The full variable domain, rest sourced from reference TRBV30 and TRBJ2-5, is SQTIHQWPATLVQPVGSPLSLECTVEGTSNPNLYWYRQAAGRGLQLLFYSVGIGQISSEVPQNLSASRPQDRQFILSSKKLLLSDSGFYLCARGLAGAVQETQYFGPGTRLLVL.

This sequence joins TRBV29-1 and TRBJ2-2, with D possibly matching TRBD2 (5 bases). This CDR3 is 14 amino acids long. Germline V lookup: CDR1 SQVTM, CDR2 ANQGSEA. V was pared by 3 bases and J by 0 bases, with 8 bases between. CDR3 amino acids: CSVDGLSNTGELFF. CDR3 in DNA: TGCAGCGTTGACGGACTGTCGAACACCGGGGAGCTGTTTTTT.

This CDR3 is CSVDTGNTEAFF. As DNA, the CDR3 is TGCAGCGTTGACACGGGTAACACTGAAGCTTTCTTT. This chain uses TRBV29-1 with TRBJ1-1; D call uncertain. Looked up from germline, CDR1 is SQVTM and CDR2 is ANQGSEA. The CDR3 loop spans 12 amino acids. The germline V and J ends were trimmed by 3 bases and 2 bases, with 7 bases remaining between them. Full variable domain (missing parts from reference TRBV29-1 and TRBJ1-1): SAVISQKPSRDICQRGTSLTIQCQVDSQVTMMFWYRQQPGQSLTLIATANQGSEATYESGFVIDKFPISRPNLTFSTLTVSNMSPEDSSIYLCSVDTGNTEAFFGQGTRLTVV.

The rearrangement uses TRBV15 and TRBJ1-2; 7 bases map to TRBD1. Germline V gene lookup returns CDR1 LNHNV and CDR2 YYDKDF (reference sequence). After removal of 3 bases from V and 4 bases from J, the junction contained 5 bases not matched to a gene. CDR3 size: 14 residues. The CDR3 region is CATSSRQGGYGYTF. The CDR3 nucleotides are TGTGCCACCAGCAGTCGACAGGGTGGCTATGGCTACACCTTC.